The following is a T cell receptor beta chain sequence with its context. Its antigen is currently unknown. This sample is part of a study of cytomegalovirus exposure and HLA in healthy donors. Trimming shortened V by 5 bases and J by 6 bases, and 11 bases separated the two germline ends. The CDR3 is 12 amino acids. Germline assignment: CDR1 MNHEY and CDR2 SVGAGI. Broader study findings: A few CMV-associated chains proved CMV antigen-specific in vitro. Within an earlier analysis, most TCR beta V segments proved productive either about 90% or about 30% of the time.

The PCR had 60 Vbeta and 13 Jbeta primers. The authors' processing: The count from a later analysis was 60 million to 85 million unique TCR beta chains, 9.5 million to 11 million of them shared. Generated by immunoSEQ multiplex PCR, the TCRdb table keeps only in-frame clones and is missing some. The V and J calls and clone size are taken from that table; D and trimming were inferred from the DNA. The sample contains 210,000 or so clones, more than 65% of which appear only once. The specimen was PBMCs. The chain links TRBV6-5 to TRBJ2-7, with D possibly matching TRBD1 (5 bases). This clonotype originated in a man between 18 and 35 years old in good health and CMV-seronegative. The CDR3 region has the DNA TGTGCCAGCAGTGAAGTTAGGGGCGAGCAGTACTTC. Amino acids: CASSEVRGEQYF.